These 23 T cell receptor beta chains share one sample of origin, sequenced in a study of blood T cell repertoires in COVID-19 (dated by TCRdb to 2020 to 2021). Libraries were constructed by the immunoSEQ multiplex PCR assay. The table was pulled from immuneACCESS by TCRdb, which kept in-frame rearrangements only. Such tables lose some clones; where checked, under half of the loss comes from unresolved V genes, and the rest has no known cause. The sample table lists about 370,000 clones, 89% of them with a count of one. Around 3% of the sample is in the top ten clones. The sample taken for sequencing was peripheral blood. Every receptor here comes from a woman aged 30 to 39 with COVID-19, enrolled during active disease.

The chain employs TRBV15 and TRBJ1-3; D remains unclear. This CDR3 spans 17 amino acids. In germline, CDR1 is LNHNV, CDR2 YYDKDF (reference sequence). Between the trimmed V and J ends, which lost 0 bases and 0 bases, there was a span of 12 bases. In nucleotides, the CDR3 is TGTGCCACCAGCAGAGATTCGAACAGATTCTCTGGAAACACCATATATTTT. It codes for CATSRDSNRFSGNTIYF.

The V gene is TRBV19, the J gene TRBJ1-1; 9 nucleotides agree with TRBD1. CDR1 and CDR2 (germline): LNHDA, SQIVND (reference sequence). This CDR3 is 14 amino acids long. The J segment lost 5 bases and the V segment lost 3 bases, leaving 4 bases of the junction unmatched. The DNA of the CDR3 is TGTGCCAGTAGTATCGGACAGGGGAGAACTGAAGCTTTCTTT. Its protein is CASSIGQGRTEAFF.

The chain joins TRBV11-3 to TRBJ2-3, with D perhaps matching TRBD2 (5 bases). The germline V gene encodes CDR1 SGHNT and CDR2 YENEEA. Trimming cost V 5 bases and J 4 bases, with 16 bases left between them. This CDR3 has 15 residues. This CDR3 is CASSPGTAGADTQYF. DNA for the CDR3: TGTGCCAGCAGCCCCGGTACCGCGGGTGCAGATACGCAGTATTTT.

The J gene is TRBJ2-1, the V gene TRBV6-5, with TRBD2 matching 11 bases. Germline CDR1 is MNHEY and CDR2 is SVGAGI. This CDR3 region has 13 residues. Unmatched junction bases numbered 1, after V lost 6 bases and J lost 6 bases. In DNA form, the CDR3 reads TGTGCCAGCAGGGGGACTAGCGGCAATGAGCAGTTCTTC. Amino acid sequence: CASRGTSGNEQFF.

The chain combines TRBV5-6 with TRBJ2-5, with D tentatively TRBD2 (5 bases). Per the germline V gene, CDR1 is SGHDT and CDR2 is YYEEEE. This CDR3 has 16 residues. Trimming stripped 6 bases from V and 0 bases from J, with 18 bases between. The CDR3 DNA reads TGTGCCAGCATACCCCGGGAACGGGGATACCAAGAGACCCAGTACTTC. Its translation: CASIPRERGYQETQYF.

This chain joins TRBV5-4 and TRBJ2-5, with TRBD1 matching 10 bases. Germline V gene lookup returns CDR1 SGHNT and CDR2 YYREEE (reference sequence). CDR3 length: 15 amino acids. The trim removed 2 bases at V and 4 bases at J, leaving 5 bases unmatched. The CDR3 region is CASSLDRGRRETQYF. The CDR3 nucleotides read TGTGCCAGCAGCTTAGACAGGGGGCGAAGAGAGACCCAGTACTTC.

The genes are TRBV28 and TRBJ2-7; D call uncertain. Trimming shortened V by 3 bases and J by 6 bases, and 12 bases separated the two germline ends. Looked up from germline, CDR1 is MDHEN and CDR2 is SYDVKM. The CDR3 spans 13 residues. This chain's CDR3 is CASSFGPDLEQYF. CDR3 in DNA: TGTGCCAGCAGTTTTGGGCCCGACCTCGAGCAGTACTTC.

The rearrangement links TRBV11-3 to TRBJ1-1, with D maybe TRBD1 (5 bases). From germline, CDR1 is SGHNT and CDR2 YENEEA. The V and J ends lost 4 bases and 0 bases respectively, with 9 bases between them. The CDR3 length is 14 residues. CDR3 residues: CASSSWGVNTEAFF. The CDR3 DNA is TGTGCCAGCAGCTCCTGGGGGGTGAACACTGAAGCTTTCTTT.

This chain joins TRBV27 and TRBJ1-2; D is undetermined. V dropped 3 bases and J dropped 6 bases, with 11 bases sitting between them. This CDR3 comprises 13 residues. Germline V gene lookup returns CDR1 MNHEY and CDR2 SMNVEV (reference sequence). DNA of the CDR3: TGTGCCAGCAGTTTTCCCGACGGGGATGGCTACACCTTC. Amino acid sequence: CASSFPDGDGYTF.

The V gene is TRBV9, the J gene TRBJ2-3; no clear D. CDR3 size: 14 residues. The ends were cut back, 0 bases at V and 2 bases at J, with 7 bases in the middle. The germline V gene has CDR1 SGDLS and CDR2 YYNGEE. The CDR3 loop is CASSVGGDTDTQYF. CDR3 coding DNA: TGTGCCAGCAGCGTAGGCGGCGACACAGATACGCAGTATTTT.

J is TRBJ2-3 and V is TRBV11-2; D may be TRBD1 (6 bases). Between the trimmed V and J ends, which lost 5 bases and 0 bases, there was a span of 18 bases. This CDR3 spans 17 amino acids. Germline loops: CDR1 SGHAT, CDR2 FQNNGV. The CDR3 coding sequence is TGTGCCAGCAGCCTAAGCATAACAGGGCGGAGCACAGATACGCAGTATTTT. Encoded protein: CASSLSITGRSTDTQYF. The full variable domain, in which reference TRBV11-2 and TRBJ2-3 provide the parts outside the CDR3, is EAGVAQSPRYKIIEKRQSVAFWCNPISGHATLYWYQQILGQGPKLLIQFQNNGVVDDSQLPKDRFSAERLKGVDSTLKIQPAKLEDSAVYLCASSLSITGRSTDTQYFGPGTRLTVL.

This chain uses TRBV28 with TRBJ2-7; possible D gene TRBD2, 7 bases. Trimming removed 5 bases at V and 6 bases at J, with 20 bases between. This CDR3 spans 15 amino acids. Germline V gene sequence: CDR1 MDHEN, CDR2 SYDVKM. CDR3 protein: CASSPGRAGAVEQYF. In DNA form, the CDR3 reads TGTGCCAGCAGTCCCGGCCGGGCGGGGGCAGTCGAGCAGTACTTC. The whole variable domain, remainder taken from reference TRBV28 and TRBJ2-7, is DVKVTQSSRYLVKRTGEKVFLECVQDMDHENMFWYRQDPGLGLRLIYFSYDVKMKEKGDIPEGYSVSREKKERFSLILESASTNQTSMYLCASSPGRAGAVEQYFGPGTRLTVT.

The chain recombines TRBV2 with TRBJ1-2; weak D call: TRBD1 (5 bases). The germline V gene has CDR1 SNHLY and CDR2 FYNNEI. The CDR3 contains 13 residues. The ends were cut back, 6 bases at V and 4 bases at J, with 12 bases in the middle. CDR3 DNA sequence: TGTGCCAGCAGGGGGCGGCGGAGCTATGGCTACACCTTC. Translation gives CASRGRRSYGYTF.

V usage is TRBV6-2 or TRBV6-3 and J usage is TRBJ1-5; 8 bases are a match to TRBD1. Germline V gene data show CDR1 as MNHEY and CDR2 as SVGEGT. The CDR3 extends over 19 amino acids. Trimming cost V 1 base and J 3 bases; bases outside gene matches: 14. The CDR3 sequence: CASSYLRLPGTGTNQPQHF. CDR3 coding DNA: TGTGCCAGCAGTTACTTACGCCTCCCTGGGACAGGCACCAATCAGCCCCAGCATTTT.

The rearrangement joins TRBV5-1 to TRBJ2-2; D remains ambiguous. V dropped 0 bases and J dropped 6 bases, with 9 bases sitting between them. Per the germline V gene, CDR1 is SGHRS and CDR2 is YFSETQ. This CDR3 region has 14 residues. CDR3 sequence: CASSLEVGPGELFF. CDR3 DNA sequence: TGCGCCAGCAGCTTGGAGGTGGGCCCCGGGGAGCTGTTTTTT.

The chain uses TRBV19 and TRBJ1-5; the match to TRBD1 covers 7 bases. The CDR3 consists of 12 residues. With V trimmed by 6 bases and J by 6 bases, 2 bases remained unmatched. CDR1 LNHDA and CDR2 SQIVND come from the germline V gene (reference sequence). For the CDR3, the DNA is TGTGCCAGTAGGACAGGGTTTCAGCCCCAGCATTTT. The encoded protein is CASRTGFQPQHF.

V usage is TRBV11-2 and J usage is TRBJ2-1, with a possible D match to TRBD1 (5 bases). Germline loops: CDR1 SGHAT, CDR2 FQNNGV. This CDR3 contains 12 residues. V shed 2 bases and J shed 15 bases, with 14 bases lying between them. This CDR3 is CASSLTPPGLFF. The CDR3 nucleotides are TGTGCCAGCAGCTTAACCCCTCCAGGGCTGTTCTTC. Full variable domain (missing parts from reference TRBV11-2 and TRBJ2-1): EAGVAQSPRYKIIEKRQSVAFWCNPISGHATLYWYQQILGQGPKLLIQFQNNGVVDDSQLPKDRFSAERLKGVDSTLKIQPAKLEDSAVYLCASSLTPPGLFFGPGTRLTVL.

V is TRBV3-1 (or the pseudogene TRBV3-2) and J is TRBJ1-2; D is possibly TRBD1 (6 bases). The CDR3 contains 16 residues. Germline V gene sequence: CDR1 LGHDT, CDR2 YNNKEL (reference sequence). V lost 5 bases and J 0 bases, leaving 16 bases between the germline ends. The CDR3 nucleotides read TGTGCCAGCAGCTACCAAGACAGGCGCTCTAACTATGGCTACACCTTC. As protein: CASSYQDRRSNYGYTF.

J is TRBJ1-1 and V is TRBV6-5, with D possibly TRBD1 on 5 matching bases. The V and J ends lost 5 bases and 1 base respectively, with 14 bases between them. CDR3 size: 15 residues. CDR1 MNHEY and CDR2 SVGAGI come from the germline V gene. DNA of the CDR3: TGTGCCAGCAGTATAAACGGCGGGACGAACACTGAAGCTTTCTTT. Protein: CASSINGGTNTEAFF.

The chain has TRBV24-1 and TRBJ2-2; D unresolved. The CDR3 has 12 amino acids. V gave up 3 bases and J gave up 6 bases, with 4 bases separating them. The germline V gene encodes CDR1 KGHDR and CDR2 SFDVKD. The CDR3, as DNA: TGTGCCACCAGTGATCGGGCCGGGGAGCTGTTTTTT. Protein sequence: CATSDRAGELFF.

This clone was observed a handful of times. J is TRBJ1-6 and V is TRBV9; TRBD1 aligns across 11 bases. Germline-derived CDR1 and CDR2 are SGDLS and YYNGEE. The V gene end was trimmed by 3 bases and the J gene end by 6 bases; junction bases not matched to a gene: 8. The CDR3 covers 17 residues. CDR3 in DNA: TGTGCCAGCAGCGACCGGACAGGGGGCGTGGGTAATTCACCCCTCCACTTT. This codes for CASSDRTGGVGNSPLHF.

This sequence joins TRBV30 and TRBJ2-3, with TRBD2 matching 12 bases. Per the germline V gene, CDR1 is GTSNPN and CDR2 is SVGIG (reference sequence). This CDR3 comprises 14 residues. The trim removed 5 bases at V and 0 bases at J, leaving 0 bases unmatched. CDR3 residues: CAWGTSGSTDTQYF. The CDR3, as DNA: TGTGCCTGGGGGACTAGCGGGAGCACAGATACGCAGTATTTT.

This sequence joins TRBV2 and TRBJ1-3; maybe TRBD1 (5 bases). Germline CDR1 is SNHLY and CDR2 is FYNNEI. CDR3 length: 16 amino acids. The ends were cut back, 6 bases at V and 1 base at J, with 16 bases in the middle. CDR3 loop: CASSPGYLTSGNTIYF. The CDR3 DNA reads TGTGCCAGCAGCCCAGGGTACCTCACTTCTGGAAACACCATATATTTT.